Below, one T cell receptor beta chain is given with its context. Its antigen is as yet unknown. This specimen comes from a study of T-cell reconstitution after alpha-beta-depleted transplantation in children. Overall study results and limits: Fresh T-cell production supplied most of the T-cell counts and diversity seen one year after transplant. Several hundred rapidly expanded clones from non-depleted graft cells reportedly supplied alpha-beta T cells about two months post-transplant.

With 5 bases clipped from V and 6 bases from J, the junction kept 4 bases outside the gene matches. The CDR3 consists of 14 residues. Germline V gene lookup returns CDR1 SGHRS and CDR2 YFSETQ. Using unique molecular identifiers, the investigators prepared the TCRbeta library. A single record per CDR3 protein comes from TCRdb applying MiXCR to the PCR reads. The repertoire has approximately 400,000 distinct CDR3 sequences, around 15% of them found once; the top ten carry roughly 27%. The starting material was PBMCs, mostly from graft donor cells, obtained 360 days after TCRalphabeta/CD19-depleted stem cell transplant. The chain combines TRBV5-1 with TRBJ2-1, with 11 bases identical to TRBD2. This TCR was sampled from a boy less than two years old who had a stem cell transplant for Wiskott-Aldrich syndrome, so the T cells may come from the graft donor. This CDR3 is CASRVAGGLNEQFF. The CDR3 DNA is TGCGCCAGCAGAGTAGCGGGGGGGCTCAATGAGCAGTTCTTC.